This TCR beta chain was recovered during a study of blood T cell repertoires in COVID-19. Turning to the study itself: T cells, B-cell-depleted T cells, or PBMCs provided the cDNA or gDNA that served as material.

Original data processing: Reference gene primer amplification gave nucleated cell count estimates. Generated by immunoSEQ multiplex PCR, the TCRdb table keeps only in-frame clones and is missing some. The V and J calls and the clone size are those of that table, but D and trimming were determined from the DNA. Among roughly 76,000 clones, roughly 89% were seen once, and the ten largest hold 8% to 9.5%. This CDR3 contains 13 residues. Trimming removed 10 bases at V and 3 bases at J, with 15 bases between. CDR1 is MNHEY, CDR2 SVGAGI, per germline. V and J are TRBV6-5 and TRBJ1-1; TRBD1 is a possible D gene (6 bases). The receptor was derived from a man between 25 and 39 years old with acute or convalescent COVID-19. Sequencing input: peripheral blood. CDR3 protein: CAISNRVYTEAFF. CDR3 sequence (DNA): TGTGCCATTTCGAACAGGGTTTACACTGAAGCTTTCTTT.